Listed below are T cell receptor beta chains from one sample, sequenced in a study of T cell responses to AZD1222 COVID-19 vaccine. Measured with immunoSEQ multiplex PCR; TCRdb has only the in-frame clones, and not every one. The sample holds 95,000 to 150,000 clones, roughly nine tenths seen once. The sequences come from peripheral blood, collected on day 0 of AZD1222 vaccination. These receptors originate from an adult in good health. Both conserved end residues are part of each CDR3. The order of the fields is D gene, V gene, clone size, J gene, CDR3 protein, CDR3 DNA. D genes are given only for firm matches. Size tells how often a clone was seen (once, few, many) or the class of an expanded clone, and some rows leave it out.

>-|TRBV9|once|TRBJ2-1
CASSSSNEQFF
TGTGCCAGCAGCAGCTCGAATGAGCAGTTCTTC
>-|TRBV7-2|-|TRBJ2-7
CASSWITRVPYEQYF
TGTGCCAGCAGCTGGATAACTCGAGTACCCTACGAGCAGTACTTC
>-|TRBV27|-|TRBJ2-2
CASRTQGTRTGELFF
TGTGCCAGCAGAACTCAGGGTACCCGCACCGGGGAGCTGTTTTTT
>TRBD1|TRBV14|-|TRBJ2-7
CASARQGANYEQYF
TGTGCCAGCGCCCGACAGGGAGCGAACTACGAGCAGTACTTC
>TRBD2|TRBV28|-|TRBJ2-3
CASSVTSARGNTQYF
TGTGCCAGCAGTGTAACTAGCGCCAGAGGGAATACGCAGTATTTT
>-|TRBV5-1|-|TRBJ1-1
CASHQGDTEAFF
TGCGCCAGCCATCAGGGAGACACTGAAGCTTTCTTT
>-|TRBV25-1|-|TRBJ2-2
CASKSQIATGELFF
TGTGCCAGTAAATCCCAAATTGCCACCGGGGAGCTGTTTTTT
>-|TRBV7-3|-|TRBJ1-1
CASSLGSGVGDTEAFF
TGTGCCAGCAGCTTAGGGTCCGGGGTCGGGGACACTGAAGCTTTCTTT
>-|TRBV30|-|TRBJ2-7
CAWSLGGLSYEQYF
TGTGCCTGGTCGCTTGGAGGCCTCTCCTACGAGCAGTACTTC
>-|TRBV11-2|-|TRBJ2-7
CASSLQTSYEQYF
TGTGCCAGCAGCTTGCAGACCTCCTACGAGCAGTACTTC
>-|TRBV18|-|TRBJ2-7
CASSPPQGVLVYEQYF
TGTGCCAGCTCACCACCGCAAGGGGTATTGGTCTACGAGCAGTACTTC
>TRBD1|TRBV30|-|TRBJ1-2
CALDRARGYTF
TGTGCCTTGGACAGGGCGCGCGGCTACACCTTC
>TRBD1|TRBV19|-|TRBJ1-2
CASSTQIRGQVGYTF
TGTGCCAGTAGCACTCAGATCCGGGGACAGGTCGGCTACACCTTC
>-|TRBV18|-|TRBJ1-3
CASSPPGGNGNTMYF
TGTGCCAGCTCACCACCGGGAGGAAATGGAAACACCATGTATTTT
>-|TRBV4-3|-|TRBJ2-7
CASSQERGYSSYEQYF
TGCGCCAGCAGCCAAGAAAGGGGATATAGCTCCTACGAGCAGTACTTC
>-|TRBV6-5|-|TRBJ1-2
CASSYSSESYGYTF
TGTGCCAGCAGTTACTCATCGGAGAGCTATGGCTACACCTTC
>-|TRBV27|-|TRBJ1-5
CASRQGGQPQHF
TGTGCCAGCAGGCAGGGCGGGCAGCCCCAGCATTTT
>TRBD1|TRBV2|-|TRBJ2-1
CASSVLKLGDSSYNEQFF
TGTGCCAGCAGTGTCTTAAAGCTGGGGGACAGCTCCTACAATGAGCAGTTCTTC
>-|TRBV2|-|TRBJ2-5
CASSGGDSSREETQYF
TGTGCCAGCAGTGGAGGGGACTCATCCCGTGAAGAGACCCAGTACTTC
>TRBD2|TRBV4-3|-|TRBJ2-3
CASSQDNLAGASTDTQYF
TGCGCCAGCAGCCAAGATAACCTAGCGGGGGCAAGCACAGATACGCAGTATTTT
>TRBD2|TRBV7-9|-|TRBJ2-1
CASSPSPGLANENEQFF
TGTGCCAGCAGCCCGTCGCCGGGACTAGCGAACGAGAATGAGCAGTTCTTC
>TRBD2|TRBV6-1|-|TRBJ2-3
CASTEPGTSGRGFHF
TGTGCCAGCACCGAACCCGGGACTAGCGGGAGAGGGTTTCATTTT
>TRBD1|TRBV4-1|-|TRBJ1-3
CASSPTGTVSGNTIYF
TGCGCCAGCAGCCCCACAGGGACAGTCTCTGGAAACACCATATATTTT
>-|TRBV30|once|TRBJ1-6
CAWSPPRSPLHF
TGTGCCTGGAGTCCCCCTCGTTCACCCCTCCACTTT
>-|TRBV30|-|TRBJ1-6
CAWTLGGDFYNSPLHF
TGTGCCTGGACTCTGGGGGGGGACTTCTATAATTCACCCCTCCACTTT
>TRBD1|TRBV6-2/TRBV6-3|-|TRBJ1-1
CASSARDRGWTEAFF
TGTGCCAGCAGTGCCCGGGACAGGGGATGGACTGAAGCTTTCTTT
>-|TRBV4-2|-|TRBJ2-1
CASSQDLTYNEQFF
TGTGCCAGCAGCCAAGATTTAACCTACAATGAGCAGTTCTTC
>TRBD2|TRBV27|-|TRBJ2-5
CASRPGTKEETQYF
TGTGCCAGCAGGCCAGGGACTAAAGAAGAGACCCAGTACTTC